The clone carrying this T cell receptor beta chain was observed a few times. The target antigen is unknown. Built from TCR beta cDNA, the libraries had unique molecular identifiers in them. TCRdb reprocessed the PCR reads with MiXCR, giving one entry per CDR3 protein. This table has hundreds of thousands of distinct CDR3 sequences, just under 30% appearing once. Germline assignment: CDR1 DFQATT and CDR2 SNEGSKA (reference sequence). V shed 6 bases and J shed 7 bases, with 16 bases lying between them. The CDR3 is 12 amino acids. The sample belongs to a study of post-analysis software for immune sequencing data. Study-wide results and caveats: There were five TRBV segments more frequent in patients than controls, and TRBV5-6, TRBV5-1 and TRBV20-1 were among them.

The chain uses TRBV20-1 and TRBJ2-7; D is possibly TRBD2 (5 bases). The sequenced sample was blood. This receptor was taken from a girl aged 10 to 17 with multiple sclerosis. CDR3 region: CSAKRPSREQYF. Written as DNA, the CDR3 is TGCAGTGCAAAGCGGCCCTCCCGAGAGCAGTACTTC.